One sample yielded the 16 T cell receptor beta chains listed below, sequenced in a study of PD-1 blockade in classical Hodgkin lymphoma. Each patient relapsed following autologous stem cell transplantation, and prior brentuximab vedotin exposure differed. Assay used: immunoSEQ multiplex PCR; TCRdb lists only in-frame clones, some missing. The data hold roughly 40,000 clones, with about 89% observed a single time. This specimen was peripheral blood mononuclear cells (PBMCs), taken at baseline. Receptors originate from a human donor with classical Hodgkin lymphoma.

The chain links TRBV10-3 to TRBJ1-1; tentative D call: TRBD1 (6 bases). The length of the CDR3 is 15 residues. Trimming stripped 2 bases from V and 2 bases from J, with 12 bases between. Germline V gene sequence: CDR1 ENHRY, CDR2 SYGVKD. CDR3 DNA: TGTGCCATCAGTGAGGTGGGGGGCCTCAACACTGAAGCTTTCTTT. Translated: CAISEVGGLNTEAFF.

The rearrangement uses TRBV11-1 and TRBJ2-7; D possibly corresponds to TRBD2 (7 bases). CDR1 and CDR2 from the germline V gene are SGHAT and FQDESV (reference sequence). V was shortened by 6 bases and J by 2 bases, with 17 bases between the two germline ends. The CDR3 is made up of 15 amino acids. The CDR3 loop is CASSQTGGVTYEQYF. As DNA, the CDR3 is TGTGCCAGCAGTCAAACGGGGGGCGTAACCTACGAGCAGTACTTC.

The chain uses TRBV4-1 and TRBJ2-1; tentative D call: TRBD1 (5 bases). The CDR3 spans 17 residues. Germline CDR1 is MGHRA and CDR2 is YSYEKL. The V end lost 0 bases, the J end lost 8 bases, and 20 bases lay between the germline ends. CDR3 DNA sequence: TGCGCCAGCAGCCAAGATCTTAGGGGCCCCTACAATGATGAGCAGTTCTTC. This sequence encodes CASSQDLRGPYNDEQFF.

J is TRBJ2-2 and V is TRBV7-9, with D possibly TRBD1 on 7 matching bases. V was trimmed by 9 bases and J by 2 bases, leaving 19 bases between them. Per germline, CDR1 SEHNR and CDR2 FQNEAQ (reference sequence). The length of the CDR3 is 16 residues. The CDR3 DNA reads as TGTGCCAGGCCACCATTGGAGGGGGCTAACACCGGGGAGCTGTTTTTT. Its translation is CARPPLEGANTGELFF.

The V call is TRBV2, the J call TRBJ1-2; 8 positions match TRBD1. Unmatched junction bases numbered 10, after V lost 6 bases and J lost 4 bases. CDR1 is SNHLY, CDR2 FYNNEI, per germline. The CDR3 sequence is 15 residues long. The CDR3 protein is CASRPGGAQVYGYTF. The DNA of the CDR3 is TGTGCCAGCAGGCCAGGGGGCGCTCAGGTCTATGGCTACACCTTC.

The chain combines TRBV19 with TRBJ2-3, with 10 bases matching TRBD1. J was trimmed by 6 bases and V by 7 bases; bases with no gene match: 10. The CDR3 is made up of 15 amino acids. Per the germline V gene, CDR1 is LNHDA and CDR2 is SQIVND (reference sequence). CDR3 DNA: TGTGCCAGTACAGCCCCGGGACAGGGGAAGGATACGCAGTATTTT. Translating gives CASTAPGQGKDTQYF.

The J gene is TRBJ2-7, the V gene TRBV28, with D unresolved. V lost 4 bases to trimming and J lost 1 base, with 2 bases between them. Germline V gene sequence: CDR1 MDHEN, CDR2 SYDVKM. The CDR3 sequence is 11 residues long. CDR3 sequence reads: CASSSSYEQYF. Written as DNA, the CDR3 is TGTGCCAGCAGTTCGTCCTACGAGCAGTACTTC.

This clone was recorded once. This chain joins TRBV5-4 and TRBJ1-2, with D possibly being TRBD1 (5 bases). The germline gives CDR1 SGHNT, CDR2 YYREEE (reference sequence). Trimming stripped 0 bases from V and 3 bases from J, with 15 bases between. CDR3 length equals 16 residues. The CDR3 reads CASSLGLGRADYGYTF. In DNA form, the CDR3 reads TGTGCCAGCAGCTTGGGTTTAGGCAGGGCGGACTATGGCTACACCTTC. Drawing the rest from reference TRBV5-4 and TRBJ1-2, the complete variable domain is ETGVTQSPTHLIKTRGQQVTLRCSSQSGHNTVSWYQQALGQGPQFIFQYYREEENGRGNFPPRFSGLQFPNYSSELNVNALELDDSALYLCASSLGLGRADYGYTFGSGTRLTVV.

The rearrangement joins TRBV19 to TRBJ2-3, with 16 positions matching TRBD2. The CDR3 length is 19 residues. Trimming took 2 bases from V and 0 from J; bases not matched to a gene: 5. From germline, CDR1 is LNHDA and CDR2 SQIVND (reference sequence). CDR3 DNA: TGTGCCAGTAGTATATGGGGACTAGCGGGGGGGCATAGCACAGATACGCAGTATTTT. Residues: CASSIWGLAGGHSTDTQYF.

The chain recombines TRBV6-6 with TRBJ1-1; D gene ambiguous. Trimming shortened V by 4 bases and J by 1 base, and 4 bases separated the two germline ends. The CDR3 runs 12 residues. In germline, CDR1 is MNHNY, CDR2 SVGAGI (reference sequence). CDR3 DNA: TGTGCCAGCAGTTCATGGAACACTGAAGCTTTCTTT. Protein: CASSSWNTEAFF.

The CDR3 sequence is CTSSHPLSGGGAGYGYTF. The CDR3 coding sequence is TGCACCAGCAGCCATCCCCTCTCGGGGGGGGGCGCTGGGTATGGCTACACCTTC. The rearrangement joins TRBV1 to TRBJ1-2. TRBV1 is listed as a pseudogene. The CDR3 totals 18 residues.

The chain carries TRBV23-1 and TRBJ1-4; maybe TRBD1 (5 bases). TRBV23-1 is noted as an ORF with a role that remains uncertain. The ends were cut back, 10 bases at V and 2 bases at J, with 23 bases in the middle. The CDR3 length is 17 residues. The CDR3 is CANRRGGRVGTNEKLFF. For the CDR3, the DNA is TGCGCCAACCGCCGGGGGGGGAGAGTGGGGACTAATGAAAAACTGTTTTTT.

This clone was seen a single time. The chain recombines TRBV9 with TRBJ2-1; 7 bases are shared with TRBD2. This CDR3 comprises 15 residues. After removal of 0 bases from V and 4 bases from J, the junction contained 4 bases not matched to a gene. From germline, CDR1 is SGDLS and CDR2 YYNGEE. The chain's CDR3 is CASSVEGLVYNEQFF. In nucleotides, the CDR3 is TGTGCCAGCAGCGTAGAAGGACTAGTTTACAATGAGCAGTTCTTC.

CDR3 protein: CASSPKTADTQYF. In nucleotides, the CDR3 is TGTGCCAGCAGCCCCAAAACGGCAGATACGCAGTATTTT. This rearrangement joins TRBV7-9 to TRBJ2-3; D remains ambiguous. The CDR3 has 13 residues. Germline lookup yields CDR1 SEHNR and CDR2 FQNEAQ (reference sequence). The germline V and J ends were trimmed by 5 bases and 4 bases, with 10 bases remaining between them.

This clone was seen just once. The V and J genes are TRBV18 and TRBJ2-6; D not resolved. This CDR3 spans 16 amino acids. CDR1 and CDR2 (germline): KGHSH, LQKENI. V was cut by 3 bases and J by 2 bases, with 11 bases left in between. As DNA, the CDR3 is TGTGCCAGCTCACCGAATTTCGACCCTGGGGCCAACGTCCTGACTTTC. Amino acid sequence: CASSPNFDPGANVLTF.

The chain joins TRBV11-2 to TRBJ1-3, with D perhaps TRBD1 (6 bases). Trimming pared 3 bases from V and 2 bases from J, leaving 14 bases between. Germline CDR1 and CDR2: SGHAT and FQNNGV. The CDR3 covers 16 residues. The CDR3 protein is CASSFGYTGTGNTIYF. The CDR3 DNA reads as TGTGCCAGCAGCTTCGGATATACAGGGACTGGAAACACCATATATTTT.